Listed below are T cell receptor beta chains from one sample, sequenced in a study of cytomegalovirus exposure and HLA in healthy donors. Sequencing was performed with immunoSEQ multiplex PCR; in TCRdb, only in-frame clones are kept and a portion is missing. The table shows fewer than 200,000 clones, with around 88% occurring only once. Sequencing was performed on PBMCs. The receptors derive from a woman younger than 35 in good health and CMV-seronegative. The CDR3 runs from the conserved cysteine through the conserved F or W. The order of the fields is CDR3 protein, CDR3 DNA, clone size, J gene, V gene, D gene. D genes are given only for firm matches. Some rows mark clone size as missing; the rest say once, few, many or name a class of expanded clone.

CDR3: CASSRDGQDNSPLHF
DNA: TGCGCCAGCAGCCGAGACGGACAGGATAATTCACCCCTCCACTTT
size: .
J: TRBJ1-6
V: TRBV5-1
D: TRBD1

CDR3: CASSVKDRLSSGANVLTF
DNA: TGTGCCAGCAGCGTAAAAGACAGGCTCAGCTCTGGGGCCAACGTCCTGACTTTC
size: .
J: TRBJ2-6
V: TRBV9
D: .

CDR3: CASSLEPGLSGGYTF
DNA: TGCGCCAGCAGCTTGGAACCAGGTCTCAGTGGTGGCTACACCTTC
size: few
J: TRBJ1-2
V: TRBV5-1
D: .

CDR3: CAWNSGVTNEQFF
DNA: TGTGCCTGGAACAGCGGGGTAACGAATGAGCAGTTCTTC
size: .
J: TRBJ2-1
V: TRBV30
D: TRBD2

CDR3: CASSLASRPGGVSYEQYF
DNA: TGTGCCAGCAGCTTGGCAAGTCGACCGGGCGGGGTTTCCTACGAGCAGTACTTC
size: once
J: TRBJ2-7
V: TRBV5-4
D: .

CDR3: CASSILPGRGTEQYF
DNA: TGTGCCAGTAGTATTCTCCCGGGCAGGGGGACGGAGCAGTACTTC
size: .
J: TRBJ2-7
V: TRBV19
D: TRBD1

CDR3: CAREDRDDSPLHF
DNA: TGTGCCAGAGAGGACAGGGACGATTCACCCCTCCACTTT
size: .
J: TRBJ1-6
V: TRBV2
D: TRBD1

CDR3: CASSLGTTSGTQETQYF
DNA: TGCGCCAGCAGCTTGGGCACAACTTCCGGGACACAAGAGACCCAGTACTTC
size: .
J: TRBJ2-5
V: TRBV5-1
D: .

CDR3: CASSSVDSVYGYTF
DNA: TGCGCCAGCAGCTCCGTGGACAGTGTTTATGGCTACACCTTC
size: .
J: TRBJ1-2
V: TRBV5-1
D: .

CDR3: CAWSNPGQGTDGYTF
DNA: TGTGCCTGGAGTAATCCGGGACAGGGAACGGATGGCTACACCTTC
size: .
J: TRBJ1-2
V: TRBV30
D: TRBD1

CDR3: CASSGLAGHTQYF
DNA: TGTGCCAGCAGTGGACTAGCGGGGCATACGCAGTATTTT
size: .
J: TRBJ2-3
V: TRBV2
D: TRBD2

CDR3: CASSGGTGGGYTF
DNA: TGTGCCAGCAGCGGCGGGACAGGGGGCGGCTACACCTTC
size: .
J: TRBJ1-2
V: TRBV5-4
D: TRBD1

CDR3: CASSQARSGYGYTF
DNA: TGCGCCAGCAGCCAAGCCCGGTCAGGATATGGCTACACCTTC
size: few
J: TRBJ1-2
V: TRBV4-1
D: .

CDR3: CASSPTGQVSEQYF
DNA: TGTGCCAGCAGCCCCACAGGGCAGGTCTCCGAGCAGTACTTC
size: .
J: TRBJ2-7
V: TRBV9
D: .

CDR3: CASSQVYSVRYEQYF
DNA: TGCGCCAGCAGCCAAGTTTATTCAGTCCGCTACGAGCAGTACTTC
size: .
J: TRBJ2-7
V: TRBV4-1
D: .

CDR3: CASSLARDRPFGETQYF
DNA: TGCGCCAGCAGCTTGGCCCGGGACAGACCTTTCGGAGAGACCCAGTACTTC
size: .
J: TRBJ2-5
V: TRBV5-1
D: TRBD1

CDR3: CATKGGDWPQHF
DNA: TGTGCCACCAAAGGGGGTGATTGGCCCCAGCATTTT
size: .
J: TRBJ1-5
V: TRBV11-2
D: .

CDR3: CASSLARGGGNQPQHF
DNA: TGTGCCAGCAGCTTAGCGCGGGGGGGAGGCAATCAGCCCCAGCATTTT
size: .
J: TRBJ1-5
V: TRBV7-9
D: .

CDR3: CASSEWQMNTEAFF
DNA: TGCGCCAGCAGTGAGTGGCAGATGAACACTGAAGCTTTCTTT
size: once
J: TRBJ1-1
V: TRBV10-2
D: .

CDR3: CASSLAPGTGVVTMNEQFF
DNA: TGCGCCAGCAGCTTGGCACCGGGTACAGGCGTCGTTACAATGAATGAGCAGTTCTTC
size: .
J: TRBJ2-1
V: TRBV5-1
D: .

CDR3: CASQTGYNSPLHF
DNA: TGTGCCTCCCAGACAGGTTATAATTCACCCCTCCACTTT
size: .
J: TRBJ1-6
V: TRBV30
D: .

CDR3: CASSERGGARRDTQYF
DNA: TGTGCCAGCAGTGAGCGCGGGGGGGCCAGAAGGGATACGCAGTATTTT
size: .
J: TRBJ2-3
V: TRBV6-4
D: TRBD2

CDR3: CASSLRPGTEAFF
DNA: TGTGCCAGCAGCCTACGACCCGGGACTGAAGCTTTCTTT
size: .
J: TRBJ1-1
V: TRBV9
D: .

CDR3: CASSFDLQGAADTQYF
DNA: TGCGCCAGCAGCTTCGATTTACAGGGGGCAGCAGATACGCAGTATTTT
size: .
J: TRBJ2-3
V: TRBV5-1
D: TRBD1

CDR3: CASSLEQGSSYEQYF
DNA: TGTGCCAGCAGCTTAGAACAGGGTAGCTCCTACGAGCAGTACTTC
size: .
J: TRBJ2-7
V: TRBV11-2
D: .

CDR3: CASSLAGLAGASNEQFF
DNA: TGCGCCAGCAGCTTGGCCGGACTAGCGGGGGCATCAAATGAGCAGTTCTTC
size: .
J: TRBJ2-1
V: TRBV5-1
D: TRBD2

CDR3: CASSPGGQGKDGYTF
DNA: TGTGCCAGCAGCCCCGGTGGACAGGGCAAAGATGGCTACACCTTC
size: .
J: TRBJ1-2
V: TRBV7-9
D: TRBD1

CDR3: CARSLEGRDTEAFF
DNA: TGTGCCAGAAGCTTGGAGGGGAGGGACACTGAAGCTTTCTTT
size: once
J: TRBJ1-1
V: TRBV5-3
D: .

CDR3: CASSLQDSNQPQHF
DNA: TGTGCCAGCAGCTTGCAGGATAGCAATCAGCCCCAGCATTTT
size: .
J: TRBJ1-5
V: TRBV7-8
D: .

CDR3: CSVPHPSTGGLYNEQFF
DNA: TGCAGCGTTCCTCATCCCTCGACGGGGGGTCTCTACAATGAGCAGTTCTTC
size: .
J: TRBJ2-1
V: TRBV29-1
D: TRBD2

CDR3: CASRSIESSYNSPLHF
DNA: TGTGCCAGCAGGTCAATTGAGAGCTCCTATAATTCACCCCTCCACTTT
size: .
J: TRBJ1-6
V: TRBV27
D: .

CDR3: CSVTNDRVTEAFF
DNA: TGCAGCGTCACCAACGACAGGGTCACTGAAGCTTTCTTT
size: once
J: TRBJ1-1
V: TRBV29-1
D: TRBD1

CDR3: CASSYESKGEQYF
DNA: TGTGCCAGCAGTTACGAGTCAAAGGGGGAGCAGTACTTC
size: .
J: TRBJ2-7
V: TRBV6-5
D: .

CDR3: CASSQELAGKNIQYF
DNA: TGCGCCAGCAGCCAAGAACTAGCGGGCAAAAACATTCAGTACTTC
size: .
J: TRBJ2-4
V: TRBV4-3
D: TRBD2

CDR3: CASSQVMIAQASGRSYEQYF
DNA: TGTGCCAGCAGCCAAGTCATGATCGCTCAAGCTAGCGGGAGATCCTACGAGCAGTACTTC
size: .
J: TRBJ2-7
V: TRBV14
D: TRBD2

CDR3: CASSPRLPGGSGDTQYF
DNA: TGTGCCAGCAGCCCCCGACTACCGGGAGGATCAGGAGATACGCAGTATTTT
size: .
J: TRBJ2-3
V: TRBV9
D: TRBD2

CDR3: CASRVAAFNQPQHF
DNA: TGTGCCAGCCGAGTCGCGGCCTTCAATCAGCCCCAGCATTTT
size: .
J: TRBJ1-5
V: TRBV6-1
D: .

CDR3: CASSLGLAGGDEQFF
DNA: TGTGCCAGCAGCCTGGGGCTAGCGGGAGGTGATGAGCAGTTCTTC
size: .
J: TRBJ2-1
V: TRBV11-3
D: TRBD2

CDR3: CASSRNPGGQQPQHF
DNA: TGTGCCAGCAGCCGTAATCCAGGGGGCCAACAGCCCCAGCATTTT
size: .
J: TRBJ1-5
V: TRBV5-4
D: TRBD1

CDR3: CASSQVLAGRIDTQYF
DNA: TGTGCCAGCAGCCAAGTTCTAGCGGGACGGATTGATACGCAGTATTTT
size: .
J: TRBJ2-3
V: TRBV14
D: TRBD2

CDR3: CATRQDYGYTF
DNA: TGTGCCACCCGACAGGACTATGGCTACACCTTC
size: .
J: TRBJ1-2
V: TRBV6-1
D: .

CDR3: CASSKGGRTYLGHSYNEQFF
DNA: TGTGCCAGCAGCAAAGGAGGCCGTACTTACCTTGGTCACTCCTACAATGAGCAGTTCTTC
size: .
J: TRBJ2-1
V: TRBV21-1
D: .

CDR3: CASTRTENQPQHF
DNA: TGTGCCAGCACCCGGACAGAAAATCAGCCCCAGCATTTT
size: .
J: TRBJ1-5
V: TRBV2
D: .

CDR3: CASRSPRGQGAGYNSPLHF
DNA: TGTGCCTCAAGATCCCCTAGGGGACAGGGGGCCGGATATAATTCACCCCTCCACTTT
size: once
J: TRBJ1-6
V: TRBV4-2
D: TRBD1

CDR3: CASSLGLRGGTDTQYF
DNA: TGCGCCAGCAGCTTGGGATTGCGGGGCGGCACAGATACGCAGTATTTT
size: .
J: TRBJ2-3
V: TRBV5-1
D: .

CDR3: CASSWGSAEGHDEKLFF
DNA: TGTGCCAGCAGCTGGGGCAGCGCGGAAGGCCACGATGAAAAACTGTTTTTT
size: .
J: TRBJ1-4
V: TRBV7-6
D: .

CDR3: CASSQGGAGVLSGNTIYF
DNA: TGCGCCAGCAGCCAAGGTGGGGCGGGAGTGCTCTCTGGAAACACCATATATTTT
size: .
J: TRBJ1-3
V: TRBV4-3
D: .

CDR3: CASSVTGESGNTIYF
DNA: TGTGCCAGCTCAGTGACAGGGGAATCTGGAAACACCATATATTTT
size: .
J: TRBJ1-3
V: TRBV18
D: TRBD1

CDR3: CASSLQPGTGNEQYF
DNA: TGTGCCAGCAGCCTCCAACCCGGGACAGGGAACGAGCAGTACTTC
size: .
J: TRBJ2-7
V: TRBV11-3
D: TRBD1

CDR3: CAWSEGTSGGYEQYF
DNA: TGTGCCTGGAGTGAAGGGACTAGCGGGGGTTACGAGCAGTACTTC
size: .
J: TRBJ2-7
V: TRBV30
D: TRBD2

CDR3: CASSLGQGQPQHF
DNA: TGTGCCAGCAGCCTCGGACAGGGCCAACCCCAGCATTTT
size: .
J: TRBJ1-5
V: TRBV7-9
D: TRBD1

CDR3: CASSELAGGIYEQYF
DNA: TGCGCCAGCAGTGAACTAGCGGGGGGGATATACGAGCAGTACTTC
size: .
J: TRBJ2-7
V: TRBV10-2
D: TRBD2

CDR3: CASSFGQATNEKLFF
DNA: TGTGCCAGCAGCTTTGGACAGGCAACTAATGAAAAACTGTTTTTT
size: .
J: TRBJ1-4
V: TRBV7-9
D: TRBD1

CDR3: CASSYSERGQPQHF
DNA: TGTGCCAGCAGTTACTCGGAACGGGGGCAGCCCCAGCATTTT
size: .
J: TRBJ1-5
V: TRBV6-5
D: .

CDR3: CASSLGTGVADTQYF
DNA: TGCGCCAGCAGCTTGGGGACAGGGGTCGCAGATACGCAGTATTTT
size: .
J: TRBJ2-3
V: TRBV5-1
D: TRBD1